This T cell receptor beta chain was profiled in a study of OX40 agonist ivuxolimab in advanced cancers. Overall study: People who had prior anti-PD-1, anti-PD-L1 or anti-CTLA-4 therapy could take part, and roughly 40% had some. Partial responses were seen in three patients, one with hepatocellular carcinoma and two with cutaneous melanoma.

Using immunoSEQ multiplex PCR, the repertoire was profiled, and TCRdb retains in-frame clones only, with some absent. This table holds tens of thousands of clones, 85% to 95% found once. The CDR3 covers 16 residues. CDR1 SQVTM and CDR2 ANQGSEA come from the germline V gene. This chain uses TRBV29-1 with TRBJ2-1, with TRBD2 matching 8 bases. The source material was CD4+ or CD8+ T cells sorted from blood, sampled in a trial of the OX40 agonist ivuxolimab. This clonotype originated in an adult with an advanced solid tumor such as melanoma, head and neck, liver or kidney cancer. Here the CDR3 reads CTIYSPGTRRYNEQFF. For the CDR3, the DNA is TGCACCATTTACTCCCCTGGGACTAGAAGGTACAATGAGCAGTTCTTC.